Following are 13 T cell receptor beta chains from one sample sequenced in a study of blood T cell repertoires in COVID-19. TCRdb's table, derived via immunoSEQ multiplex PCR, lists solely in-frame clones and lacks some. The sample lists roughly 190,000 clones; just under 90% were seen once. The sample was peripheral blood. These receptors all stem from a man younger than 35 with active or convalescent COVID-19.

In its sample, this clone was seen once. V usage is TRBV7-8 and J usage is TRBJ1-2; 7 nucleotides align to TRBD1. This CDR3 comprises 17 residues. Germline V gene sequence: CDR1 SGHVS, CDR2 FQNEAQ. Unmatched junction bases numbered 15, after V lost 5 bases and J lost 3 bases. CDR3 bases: TGTGCCAGCAGCAAAGGGGGGACAGCAGTTATTGACTATGGCTACACCTTC. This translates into CASSKGGTAVIDYGYTF.

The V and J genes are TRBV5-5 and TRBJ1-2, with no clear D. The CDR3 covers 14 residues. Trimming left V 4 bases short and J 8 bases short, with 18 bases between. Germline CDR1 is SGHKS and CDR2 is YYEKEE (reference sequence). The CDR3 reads CASSGIAGYQGYTF. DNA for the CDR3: TGTGCCAGCAGCGGAATTGCAGGCTATCAGGGCTACACCTTC. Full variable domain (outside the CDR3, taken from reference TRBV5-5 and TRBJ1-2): DAGVTQSPTHLIKTRGQQVTLRCSPISGHKSVSWYQQVLGQGPQFIFQYYEKEERGRGNFPDRFSARQFPNYSSELNVNALLLGDSALYLCASSGIAGYQGYTFGSGTRLTVV.

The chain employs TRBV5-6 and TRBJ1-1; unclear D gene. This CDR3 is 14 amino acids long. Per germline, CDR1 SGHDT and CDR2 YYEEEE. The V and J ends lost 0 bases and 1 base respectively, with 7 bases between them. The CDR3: CASSLGSGNTEAFF. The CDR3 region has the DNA TGTGCCAGCAGCTTGGGGTCGGGGAACACTGAAGCTTTCTTT.

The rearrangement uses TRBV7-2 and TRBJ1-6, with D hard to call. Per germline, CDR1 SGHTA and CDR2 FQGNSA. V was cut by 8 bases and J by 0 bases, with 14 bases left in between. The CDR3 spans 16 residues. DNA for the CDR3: TGTGCCAGCGCCTCCCAGGATTACTCCTATAATTCACCCCTCCACTTT. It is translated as CASASQDYSYNSPLHF.

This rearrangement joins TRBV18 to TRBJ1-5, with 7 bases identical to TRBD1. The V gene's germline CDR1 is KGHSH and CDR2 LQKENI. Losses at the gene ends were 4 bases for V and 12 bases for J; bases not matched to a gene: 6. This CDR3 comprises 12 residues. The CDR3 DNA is TGTGCCAGCTCACATGGACAGGATAGCCAGCATTTT. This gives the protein CASSHGQDSQHF.

In DNA form, the CDR3 reads TGTGCCAGCAGCGTAGGACAGGGAGCAGAGACCCAGTACTTC. This sequence encodes CASSVGQGAETQYF. The rearrangement uses TRBV11-3 and TRBJ2-5; 8 bases fit TRBD1. The V and J ends lost 5 bases and 4 bases, in that order; junction bases with no gene match: 6. This CDR3 is 14 amino acids long. Per the germline V gene, CDR1 is SGHNT and CDR2 is YENEEA.

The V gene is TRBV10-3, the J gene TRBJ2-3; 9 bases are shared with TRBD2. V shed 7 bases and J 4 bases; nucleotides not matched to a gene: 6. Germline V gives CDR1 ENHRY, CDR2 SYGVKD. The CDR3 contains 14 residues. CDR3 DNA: TGTGCCATCAAGGTGGGACTAGCATCAGATACGCAGTATTTT. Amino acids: CAIKVGLASDTQYF.

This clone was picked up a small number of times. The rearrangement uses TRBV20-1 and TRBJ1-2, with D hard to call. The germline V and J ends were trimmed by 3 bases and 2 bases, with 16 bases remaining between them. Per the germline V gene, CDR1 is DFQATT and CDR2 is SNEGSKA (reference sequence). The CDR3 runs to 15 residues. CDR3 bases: TGCAGTGCTAGTTGGCCCCAGATGATAAACTATGGCTACACCTTC. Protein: CSASWPQMINYGYTF.

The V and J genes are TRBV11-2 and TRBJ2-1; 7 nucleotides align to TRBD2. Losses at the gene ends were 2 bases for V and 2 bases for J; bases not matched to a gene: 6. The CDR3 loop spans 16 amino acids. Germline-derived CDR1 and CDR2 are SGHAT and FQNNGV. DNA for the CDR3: TGTGCCAGCAGCTTACTGTCTAGCGGAGCCTACAATGAGCAGTTCTTC. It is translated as CASSLLSSGAYNEQFF.

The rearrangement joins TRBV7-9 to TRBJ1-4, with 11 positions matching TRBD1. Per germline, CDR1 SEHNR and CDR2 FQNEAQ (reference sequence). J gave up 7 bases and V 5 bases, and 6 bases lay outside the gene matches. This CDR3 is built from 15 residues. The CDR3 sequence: CASSRTGGRGEKLFF. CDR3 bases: TGTGCCAGCAGCCGGACAGGGGGCCGGGGTGAAAAACTGTTTTTT.

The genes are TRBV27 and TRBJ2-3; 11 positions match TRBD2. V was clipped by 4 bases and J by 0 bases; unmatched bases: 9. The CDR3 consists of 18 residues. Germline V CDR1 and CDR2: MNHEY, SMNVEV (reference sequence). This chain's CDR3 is CASSSGTSGYYSTDTQYF. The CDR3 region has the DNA TGTGCCAGCAGTTCCGGGACTAGCGGATATTATAGCACAGATACGCAGTATTTT.

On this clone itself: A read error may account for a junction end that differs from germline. In nucleotides, the CDR3 is TGTGCCAGCAGTTACAGTTACTGGACAGAAACGCAGTATTTT. It encodes CASSYSYWTETQYF. The V gene is TRBV6-5, the J gene TRBJ2-3, with D perhaps TRBD1 (6 bases). The germline CDR1 and CDR2 sequences are MNHEY and SVGAGI. The CDR3 extends over 14 amino acids.

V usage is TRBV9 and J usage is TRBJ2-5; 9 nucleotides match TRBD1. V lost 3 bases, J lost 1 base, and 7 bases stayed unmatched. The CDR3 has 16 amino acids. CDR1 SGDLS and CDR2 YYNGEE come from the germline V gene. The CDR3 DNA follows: TGTGCCAGCAGCGCAACCGGGACAGGGCCCCAAGAGACCCAGTACTTC. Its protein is CASSATGTGPQETQYF.